This T cell receptor beta chain is from a study of beta chain features in type 1 diabetes. Study conclusions and caveats: TCRB CDR3s from Type 1 diabetes patients were moderately but significantly shorter in all four CD4+ subsets.

There are a few counts of this clone. Antigen specificity is unknown. V lost 3 bases, J lost 8 bases, and 6 bases lay in between. Germline-derived CDR1 and CDR2 are SNHLY and FYNNEI. The CDR3 is 11 residues long. Expressed TCRB transcripts were sequenced because the isolated RNA had all been reverse transcribed beforehand. The assay was immunoSEQ multiplex PCR, and TCRdb's table has in-frame clones only and misses some. Of a few hundred thousand clones detected, about 24% appear once; the ten largest clones hold roughly 0.011%. The sample consisted of naive CD4+ T cells from blood. V and J are TRBV2 and TRBJ2-3, with D possibly TRBD2 on 6 matching bases. The TCR sequence derives from a woman aged 25 to 39 with type 1 diabetes. This chain's CDR3 is CASSEEGTQYF. The CDR3 nucleotides are TGTGCCAGCAGTGAGGAGGGTACGCAGTATTTT.